Detailed here is one T cell receptor beta chain. Trimming removed 0 bases at V and 4 bases at J, with 15 bases between. The CDR3 loop spans 17 amino acids. CDR1 is LGHNA and CDR2 is YNFKEQ in the germline V gene. In the original processing: It was from reference gene primer amplification that nucleated cell counts were estimated. Sequencing was performed with immunoSEQ multiplex PCR; in TCRdb, only in-frame clones are kept and a portion is missing. V and J calls and clone size are as listed in that table; D and trimming were resolved from the DNA. In the table there are around 58,000 clones, over 75% of which are singletons. This sample is part of a study of blood T cell repertoires in COVID-19. Background on the study: Sites in the United States, Italy and Spain provided acute and convalescent COVID-19 samples.

The sequenced sample consisted of peripheral blood. The chain recombines TRBV4-2 with TRBJ1-4; D gene ambiguous. This clonotype was obtained from a human donor in a cohort sampled during active COVID-19. The DNA of the CDR3 is TGTGCCAGCAGCCAAGATCCTCCGACAACGAGTAATGAAAAACTGTTTTTT. Translating it yields CASSQDPPTTSNEKLFF.